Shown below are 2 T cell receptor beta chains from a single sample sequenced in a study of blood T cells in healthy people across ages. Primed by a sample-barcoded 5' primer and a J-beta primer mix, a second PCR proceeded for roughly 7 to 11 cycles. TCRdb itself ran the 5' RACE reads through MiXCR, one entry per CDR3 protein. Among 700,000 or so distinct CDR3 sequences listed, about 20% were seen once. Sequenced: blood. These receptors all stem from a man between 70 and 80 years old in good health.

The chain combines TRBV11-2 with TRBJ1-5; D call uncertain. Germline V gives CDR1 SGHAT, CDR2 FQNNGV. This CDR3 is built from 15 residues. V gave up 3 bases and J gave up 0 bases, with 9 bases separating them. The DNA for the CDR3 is TGTGCCAGCAGCTTCGGCGGATCTAGCAATCAGCCCCAGCATTTT. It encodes CASSFGGSSNQPQHF.

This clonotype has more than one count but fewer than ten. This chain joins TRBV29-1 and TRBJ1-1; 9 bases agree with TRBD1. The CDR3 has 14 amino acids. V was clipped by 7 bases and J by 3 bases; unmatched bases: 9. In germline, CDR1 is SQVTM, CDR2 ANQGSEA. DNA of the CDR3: TGCAGCGGGCGGACAGGGGAATTAGACACTGAAGCTTTCTTT. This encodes CSGRTGELDTEAFF.